Listed here are 24 T cell receptor beta chains from one sample, sequenced in a study of T cells after yellow fever vaccination. One entry per CDR3 protein, called by TCRdb with MiXCR from the 5' RACE reads. This sample has some 250,000 distinct CDR3 sequences, with more than 3.5% found just once. Sequences were derived from PBMCs, sampled 15 days after the yellow fever booster vaccination. These receptors were collected from a man aged 18 to 35 who received the YFV17D yellow fever vaccine.

This clonotype was found many times. The V and J genes are TRBV20-1 and TRBJ1-1; tentatively, D is TRBD1 (5 bases). The CDR3 contains 12 residues. The V and J ends lost 4 bases and 3 bases respectively, with 9 bases between them. Germline CDR1 and CDR2: DFQATT and SNEGSKA (reference sequence). The CDR3 DNA follows: TGCAGTGCTAAGGGGATGCACACTGAAGCTTTCTTT. Translating gives CSAKGMHTEAFF.

This clonotype was observed at least ten times. The rearrangement joins TRBV7-9 to TRBJ2-7; weak D call: TRBD1 (6 bases). The CDR3 runs 14 residues. V lost 5 bases and J lost 2, with 13 bases in between. Per germline, CDR1 SEHNR and CDR2 FQNEAQ (reference sequence). CDR3 region: CASSPRDTPYEQYF. Here the CDR3 DNA reads TGTGCCAGCAGCCCCCGGGACACCCCCTACGAGCAGTACTTC.

Ten or more counts support this clonotype. This sequence joins TRBV12-3 or TRBV12-4 and TRBJ2-2; 8 bases map to TRBD2. CDR3 length: 15 residues. The V segment lost 2 bases and the J segment 7 bases; nucleotides outside the gene matches: 6. The CDR3, as DNA: TGTGCCAGCAGTTTACGACGAGCGGGGGTCGGGGAGCTGTTTTTT. Translated: CASSLRRAGVGELFF.

This clonotype showed up many times. V usage is TRBV12-3 or TRBV12-4 and J usage is TRBJ2-2; D perhaps matches TRBD1 (5 bases). This CDR3 is built from 16 residues. The V and J ends lost 5 bases and 0 bases respectively, with 13 bases between them. In DNA form, the CDR3 reads TGTGCCAGCAGTATAGGGGCCCACACGAACACCGGGGAGCTGTTTTTT. Its translation is CASSIGAHTNTGELFF.

The chain couples TRBV20-1 to TRBJ2-7; 9 positions match TRBD1. The germline V gene encodes CDR1 DFQATT and CDR2 SNEGSKA (reference sequence). V was clipped by 3 bases and J by 3 bases; unmatched bases: 15. The CDR3 loop spans 17 amino acids. The CDR3 DNA follows: TGCAGTGCTAGGGGGGACAGGGATCAAGGTGTTCGCTACGAGCAGTACTTC. As protein: CSARGDRDQGVRYEQYF.

This clonotype was counted many times. This CDR3 is CASSLHTMNYEQYF. CDR3 nucleotides: TGTGCCAGCAGCCTACACACAATGAATTACGAGCAGTACTTC. V gene TRBV3-1 combines with J gene TRBJ2-7, with D unclear. V was pared by 4 bases and J by 4 bases, with 14 bases between. Looked up from germline, CDR1 is LGHDT and CDR2 is YNNKEL (reference sequence). This CDR3 has 14 amino acids.

This clonotype was seen repeatedly, ten times or more. The chain carries TRBV12-3 or TRBV12-4 and TRBJ1-5; D is perhaps TRBD1 (6 bases). The CDR3 length is 17 residues. V was shortened by 3 bases and J by 3 bases, with 18 bases between the two germline ends. The CDR3 is CASSLAFSRGVNQPQHF. CDR3 nucleotides: TGTGCCAGCAGTTTGGCGTTTAGCAGGGGTGTCAATCAGCCCCAGCATTTT.

This clonotype was counted many times. The genes are TRBV7-2 and TRBJ2-7, with 10 bases matching TRBD1. The V gene's germline CDR1 is SGHTA and CDR2 FQGNSA. Trimming removed 5 bases from V and 3 bases from J; junction bases left unmatched: 1. The CDR3 covers 13 residues. The CDR3 here is CASSRDRGYEQYF. The CDR3 DNA reads as TGTGCCAGCAGCCGGGACAGGGGCTACGAGCAGTACTTC.

This clonotype was seen at least ten times. V and J are TRBV4-1 and TRBJ1-2; D is unclear. Trimming left V 1 base short and J 6 bases short, with 9 bases between. The CDR3 loop spans 13 amino acids. The germline V gene encodes CDR1 MGHRA and CDR2 YSYEKL. The CDR3 DNA follows: TGCGCCAGCAGCCAAGGTATTTTCGATGGCTACACCTTC. Protein: CASSQGIFDGYTF.

Ten or more counts support this clonotype. The chain has TRBV20-1 and TRBJ2-5; no firm D call. Trimming removed 2 bases at V and 5 bases at J, with 12 bases between. CDR3 length: 13 amino acids. CDR1 is DFQATT and CDR2 is SNEGSKA in the germline V gene (reference sequence). The CDR3 loop reads CSARIGRLETQYF. The DNA for the CDR3 is TGCAGTGCTAGAATAGGGCGGTTGGAGACCCAGTACTTC.

A note on this clonotype: It is unclear where the CDR3 begins or ends on the DNA, so no DNA is shown, and the CDR3 is as TCRdb lists it. Here the CDR3 reads CATSRPWGEGTGEMFF. The chain has TRBV15 and TRBJ2-2; no check of the table's D call, TRBD2, against the DNA was made. CDR1 is LNHNV and CDR2 is YYDKDF in the germline V gene (reference sequence). 16 amino acids form the CDR3, both terminal residues included.

This clonotype was seen repeatedly, ten times or more. This chain uses TRBV15 with TRBJ2-6; D gene ambiguous. CDR1 is LNHNV, CDR2 YYDKDF, per germline (reference sequence). The length of the CDR3 is 16 residues. The V end lost 5 bases, the J end lost 2 bases, and 13 bases lay between the germline ends. CDR3 amino acids: CATSPGRAAGANVLTF. CDR3 DNA sequence: TGTGCCACCAGCCCCGGACGTGCGGCTGGGGCCAACGTCCTGACTTTC.

This clonotype came up many times. V is TRBV5-4 and J is TRBJ1-2; D uncertain. The CDR3 consists of 15 residues. Germline CDR1 and CDR2: SGHNT and YYREEE (reference sequence). The V gene lost 0 bases and the J gene lost 1 base, with 10 bases spanning the gap. The CDR3 DNA is TGTGCCAGCAGCTTGGGGGCAGTAAATAACTATGGCTACACCTTC. Encoded protein: CASSLGAVNNYGYTF. Full variable domain (missing parts from reference TRBV5-4 and TRBJ1-2): ETGVTQSPTHLIKTRGQQVTLRCSSQSGHNTVSWYQQALGQGPQFIFQYYREEENGRGNFPPRFSGLQFPNYSSELNVNALELDDSALYLCASSLGAVNNYGYTFGSGTRLTVV.

At least ten counts were recorded for this clonotype. The genes are TRBV10-2 and TRBJ2-3; unclear D gene. The V and J ends lost 4 bases and 6 bases respectively, with 11 bases between them. This CDR3 region has 13 residues. Germline loops: CDR1 WSHSY, CDR2 SAAADI. The CDR3 is CASSVLQGDTQYF. CDR3 nucleotides: TGCGCCAGCAGTGTCCTCCAAGGGGATACGCAGTATTTT.

In this sample, this clonotype turned up many times. The chain links TRBV7-2 to TRBJ2-5; no clear D. The CDR3 totals 16 residues. Trimming removed 0 bases from V and 1 base from J, with 12 bases in between. Germline assignment: CDR1 SGHTA and CDR2 FQGNSA. The CDR3 loop is CASSLAPGSGQETQYF. The CDR3 coding sequence is TGTGCCAGCAGCTTAGCGCCTGGGTCCGGCCAAGAGACCCAGTACTTC.

This clonotype was detected many times. The chain couples TRBV6-1 to TRBJ2-7, with 7 bases matching TRBD2. J was trimmed by 2 bases and V by 6 bases; bases with no gene match: 10. The V gene's germline CDR1 is MNHNS and CDR2 SASEGT. This CDR3 contains 15 residues. For the CDR3, the DNA is TGTGCCAGCAGCCCTGGGGGAGGGCCCGCCTACGAGCAGTACTTC. Its translation: CASSPGGGPAYEQYF.

The table lists this clonotype with many counts. The chain is built from TRBV2 and TRBJ2-3; no clear D gene. Germline V lookup: CDR1 SNHLY, CDR2 FYNNEI. Trimming removed 3 bases at V and 1 base at J, with 5 bases between. This CDR3 region has 13 residues. The CDR3 here is CASSETRTDTQYF. As DNA, the CDR3 is TGTGCCAGCAGTGAGACCCGCACAGATACGCAGTATTTT. The entire variable domain, with the rest obtained from reference TRBV2 and TRBJ2-3, is as follows: EPEVTQTPSHQVTQMGQEVILRCVPISNHLYFYWYRQILGQKVEFLVSFYNNEISEKSEIFDDQFSVERPDGSNFTLKIRSTKLEDSAMYFCASSETRTDTQYFGPGTRLTVL.

This clonotype has a count of ten or more. The rearrangement links TRBV7-2 to TRBJ1-2; D perhaps matches TRBD1 (6 bases). CDR1 and CDR2 (germline): SGHTA, FQGNSA. V shed 5 bases and J shed 11 bases, with 27 bases lying between them. This CDR3 comprises 16 residues. CDR3 amino acids: CASSVNNRERHMGYTF. DNA of the CDR3: TGTGCCAGCAGCGTTAATAACAGGGAGAGGCATATGGGGTACACCTTC. Looking up the rest from reference TRBV7-2 and TRBJ1-2 gives the full variable domain: GAGVSQSPSNKVTEKGKDVELRCDPISGHTALYWYRQSLGQGLEFLIYFQGNSAPDKSGLPSDRFSAERTGGSVSTLTIQRTQQEDSAVYLCASSVNNRERHMGYTFGSGTRLTVV.

J is TRBJ2-7 and V is TRBV5-4, with D hard to call. Per germline, CDR1 SGHNT and CDR2 YYREEE (reference sequence). V lost 1 base and J 5 bases, leaving 4 bases between the germline ends. The CDR3 is 11 amino acids. The CDR3 bases are TGTGCCAGCAGCTTGATCGACGAGCAGTACTTC. Amino acid sequence: CASSLIDEQYF.

This clonotype was detected many times. V and J are TRBV7-2 and TRBJ1-2, with D hard to call. Germline assignment: CDR1 SGHTA and CDR2 FQGNSA. The ends were cut back, 1 base at V and 8 bases at J, with 11 bases in the middle. The CDR3 covers 13 residues. For the CDR3, the DNA is TGTGCCAGCAGCTTAGTTAGGTATGGAGGCTACACCTTC. This sequence encodes CASSLVRYGGYTF.

V usage is TRBV10-3 and J usage is TRBJ2-1; TRBD2 agrees at 12 bases. Looked up from germline, CDR1 is ENHRY and CDR2 is SYGVKD. Germline trimming cut 4 bases from V and 6 bases from J; bases unmatched to any gene: 4. The CDR3 sequence is 15 residues long. The CDR3 loop reads CAISGLAGGGNEQFF. CDR3 coding DNA: TGTGCCATCAGTGGTCTAGCGGGAGGGGGCAATGAGCAGTTCTTC.

This clonotype was observed many times. The CDR3 DNA reads as TGTGCCAGCAGCCCAACGGGGGGGGCTAAAGAGACCCAGTACTTC. This codes for CASSPTGGAKETQYF. This chain joins TRBV7-9 and TRBJ2-5, with TRBD2 matching over 8 bases. V shed 5 bases, J shed 3 bases, and the junction held 8 bases outside the gene matches. CDR3 size: 15 residues. In germline, CDR1 is SEHNR, CDR2 FQNEAQ (reference sequence).

This rearrangement joins TRBV5-1 to TRBJ2-3; TRBD1 might be the D (5 bases). Germline V gene sequence: CDR1 SGHRS, CDR2 YFSETQ. The CDR3 spans 14 residues. Trimming removed 4 bases at V and 4 bases at J, with 13 bases between. In DNA form, the CDR3 reads TGCGCCAGCAGCCCTCAGGGCTTCTCAGATACGCAGTATTTT. This translates into CASSPQGFSDTQYF. The full variable domain, rest sourced from reference TRBV5-1 and TRBJ2-3, is KAGVTQTPRYLIKTRGQQVTLSCSPISGHRSVSWYQQTPGQGLQFLFEYFSETQRNKGNFPGRFSGRQFSNSRSEMNVSTLELGDSALYLCASSPQGFSDTQYFGPGTRLTVL.

Many counts were recorded for this clonotype. The chain recombines TRBV4-1 with TRBJ2-1, with 7 bases lining up with TRBD1. The CDR3 has 15 residues. Germline V gives CDR1 MGHRA, CDR2 YSYEKL. The V and J ends lost 1 base and 3 bases, in that order; junction bases with no gene match: 3. The CDR3 bases are TGCGCCAGCAGCCAAGTTCGGGACAGCTACAATGAGCAGTTCTTC. Its protein is CASSQVRDSYNEQFF.